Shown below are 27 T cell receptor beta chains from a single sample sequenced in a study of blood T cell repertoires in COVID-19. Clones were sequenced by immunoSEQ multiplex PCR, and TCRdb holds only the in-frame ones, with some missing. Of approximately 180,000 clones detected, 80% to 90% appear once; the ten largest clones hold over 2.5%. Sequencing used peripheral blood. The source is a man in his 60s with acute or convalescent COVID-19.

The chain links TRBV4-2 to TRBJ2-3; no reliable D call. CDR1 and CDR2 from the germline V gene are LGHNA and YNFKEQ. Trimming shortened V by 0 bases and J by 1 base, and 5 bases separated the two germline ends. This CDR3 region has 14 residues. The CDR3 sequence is CASSQETGTDTQYF. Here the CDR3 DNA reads TGTGCCAGCAGCCAAGAAACAGGCACAGATACGCAGTATTTT.

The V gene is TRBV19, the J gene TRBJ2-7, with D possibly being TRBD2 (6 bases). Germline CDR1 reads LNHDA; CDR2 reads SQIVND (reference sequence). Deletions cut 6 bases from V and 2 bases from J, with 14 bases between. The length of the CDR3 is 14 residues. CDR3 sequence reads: CASSFEGLPYEQYF. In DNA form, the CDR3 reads TGTGCCAGTAGCTTCGAGGGACTTCCCTACGAGCAGTACTTC. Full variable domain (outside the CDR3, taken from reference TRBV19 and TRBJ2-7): DGGITQSPKYLFRKEGQNVTLSCEQNLNHDAMYWYRQDPGQGLRLIYYSQIVNDFQKGDIAEGYSVSREKKESFPLTVTSAQKNPTAFYLCASSFEGLPYEQYFGPGTRLTVT.

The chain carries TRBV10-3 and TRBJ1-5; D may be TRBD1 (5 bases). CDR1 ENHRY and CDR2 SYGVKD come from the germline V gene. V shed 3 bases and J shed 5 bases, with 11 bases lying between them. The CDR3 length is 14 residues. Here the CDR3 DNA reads TGTGCCATCAGTGAAATCGGGGGGGATCAGCCCCAGCATTTT. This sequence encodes CAISEIGGDQPQHF.

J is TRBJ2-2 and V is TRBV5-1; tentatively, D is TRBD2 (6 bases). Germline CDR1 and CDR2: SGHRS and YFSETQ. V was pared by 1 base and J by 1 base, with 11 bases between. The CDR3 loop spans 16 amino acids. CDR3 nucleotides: TGCGCCAGCAGCTTGCCAGCGGGTGGGAACACCGGGGAGCTGTTTTTT. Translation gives CASSLPAGGNTGELFF.

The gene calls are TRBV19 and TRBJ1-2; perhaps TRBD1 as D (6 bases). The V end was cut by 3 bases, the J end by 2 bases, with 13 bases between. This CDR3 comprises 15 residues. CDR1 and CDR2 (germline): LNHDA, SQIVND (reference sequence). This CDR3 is CASSIGGQPNYGYTF. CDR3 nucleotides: TGTGCCAGTAGTATCGGTGGACAGCCCAACTATGGCTACACCTTC.

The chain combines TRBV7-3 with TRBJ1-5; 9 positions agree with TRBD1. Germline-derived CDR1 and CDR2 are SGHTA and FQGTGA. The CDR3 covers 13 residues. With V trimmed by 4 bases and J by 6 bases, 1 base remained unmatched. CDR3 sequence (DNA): TGTGCCAGCAGCTCGGGACAGGGTCAGCCCCAGCATTTT. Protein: CASSSGQGQPQHF.

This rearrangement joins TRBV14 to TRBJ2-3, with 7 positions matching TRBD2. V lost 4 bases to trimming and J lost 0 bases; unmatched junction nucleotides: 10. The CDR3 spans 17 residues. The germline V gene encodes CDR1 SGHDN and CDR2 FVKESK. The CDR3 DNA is TGTGCCAGCAGCCTTAGACCACGACTAGCTAGCACAGATACGCAGTATTTT. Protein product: CASSLRPRLASTDTQYF.

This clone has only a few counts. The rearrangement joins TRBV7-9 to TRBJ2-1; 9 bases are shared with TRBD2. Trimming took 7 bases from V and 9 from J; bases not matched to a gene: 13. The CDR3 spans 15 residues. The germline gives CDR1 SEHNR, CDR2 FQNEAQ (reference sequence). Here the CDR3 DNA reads TGTGCCAGCAAAATAGCGGGGGTCGAAAGGGGTGAGCAGTTCTTC. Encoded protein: CASKIAGVERGEQFF.

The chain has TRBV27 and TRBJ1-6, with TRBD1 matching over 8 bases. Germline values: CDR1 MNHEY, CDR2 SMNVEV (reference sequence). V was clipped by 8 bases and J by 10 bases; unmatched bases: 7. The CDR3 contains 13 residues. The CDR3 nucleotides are TGTGCCAGCGGTGGACAGGGAGTCTCACCCCTCCACTTT. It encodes CASGGQGVSPLHF.

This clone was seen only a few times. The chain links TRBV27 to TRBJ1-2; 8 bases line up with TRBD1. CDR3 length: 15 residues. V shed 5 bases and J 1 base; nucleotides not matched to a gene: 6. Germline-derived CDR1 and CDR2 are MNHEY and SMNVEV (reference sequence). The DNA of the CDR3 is TGTGCCAGCAGTCTACAGGGGGTAAATAACTATGGCTACACCTTC. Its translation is CASSLQGVNNYGYTF.

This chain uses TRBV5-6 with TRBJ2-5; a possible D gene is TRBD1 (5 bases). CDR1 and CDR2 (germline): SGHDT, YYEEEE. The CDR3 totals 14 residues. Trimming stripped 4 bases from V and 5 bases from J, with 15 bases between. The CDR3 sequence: CASSLRGARETQYF. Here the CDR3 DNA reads TGTGCCAGCAGCCTCCGTGGGGCCCGGGAGACCCAGTACTTC.

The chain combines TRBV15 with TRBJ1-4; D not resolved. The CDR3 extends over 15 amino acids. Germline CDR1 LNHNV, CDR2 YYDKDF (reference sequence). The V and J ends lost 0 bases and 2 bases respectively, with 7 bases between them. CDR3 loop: CATSRDPGTNEKLFF. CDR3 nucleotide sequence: TGTGCCACCAGCAGAGACCCGGGGACTAATGAAAAACTGTTTTTT.

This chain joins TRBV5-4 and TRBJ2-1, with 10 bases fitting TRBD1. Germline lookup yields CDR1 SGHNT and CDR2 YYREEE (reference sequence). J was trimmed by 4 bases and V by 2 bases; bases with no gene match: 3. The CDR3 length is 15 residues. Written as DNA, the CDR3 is TGTGCCAGCAGCTTCGGACAGGGGGTGTACAATGAGCAGTTCTTC. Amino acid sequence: CASSFGQGVYNEQFF.

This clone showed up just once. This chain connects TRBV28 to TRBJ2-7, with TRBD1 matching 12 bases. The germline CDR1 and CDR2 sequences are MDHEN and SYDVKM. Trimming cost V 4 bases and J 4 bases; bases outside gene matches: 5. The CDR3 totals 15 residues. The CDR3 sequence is CASSSGDRGRYEQYF. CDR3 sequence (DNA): TGTGCCAGCAGTTCCGGGGACAGGGGGCGGTACGAGCAGTACTTC.

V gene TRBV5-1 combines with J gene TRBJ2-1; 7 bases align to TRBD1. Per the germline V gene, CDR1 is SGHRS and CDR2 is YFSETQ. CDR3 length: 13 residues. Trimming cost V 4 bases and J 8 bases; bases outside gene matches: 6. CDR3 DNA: TGCGCCAGCAGCCCGACAGGGATAGATGAGCAGTTCTTC. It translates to CASSPTGIDEQFF.

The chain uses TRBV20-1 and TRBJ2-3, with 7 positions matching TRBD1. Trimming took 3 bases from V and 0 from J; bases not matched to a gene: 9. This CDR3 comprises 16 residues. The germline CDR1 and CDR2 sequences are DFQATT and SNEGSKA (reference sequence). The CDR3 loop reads CSASIPSTGSTDTQYF. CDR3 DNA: TGCAGTGCTAGTATCCCGTCGACAGGGAGCACAGATACGCAGTATTTT.

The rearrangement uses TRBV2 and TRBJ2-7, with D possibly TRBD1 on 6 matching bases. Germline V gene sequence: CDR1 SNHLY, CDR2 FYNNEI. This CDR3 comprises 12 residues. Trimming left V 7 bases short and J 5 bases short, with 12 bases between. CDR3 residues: CASKGVGNEQYF. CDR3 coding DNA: TGTGCCAGCAAGGGGGTCGGGAACGAGCAGTACTTC.

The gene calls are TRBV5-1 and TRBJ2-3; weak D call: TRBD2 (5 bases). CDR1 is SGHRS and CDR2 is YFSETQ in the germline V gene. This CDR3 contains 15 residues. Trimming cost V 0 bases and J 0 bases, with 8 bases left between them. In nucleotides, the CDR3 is TGCGCCAGCAGCTTGGCTAGCCCTAGCACAGATACGCAGTATTTT. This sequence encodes CASSLASPSTDTQYF.

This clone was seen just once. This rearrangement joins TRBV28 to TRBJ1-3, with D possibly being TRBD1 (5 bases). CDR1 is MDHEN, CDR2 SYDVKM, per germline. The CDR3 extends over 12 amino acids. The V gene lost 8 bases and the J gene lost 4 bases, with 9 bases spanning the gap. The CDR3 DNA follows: TGTGCCAGCCTCAAGGGGGGAAACACCATATATTTT. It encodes CASLKGGNTIYF.

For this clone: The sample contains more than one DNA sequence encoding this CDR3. This CDR3 is CASSQGSGGSYEQYF. CDR3 bases: TGTGCCAGCAGCCAGGGAAGCGGGGGATCCTACGAGCAGTACTTC. The rearrangement links TRBV3-1 (or the pseudogene TRBV3-2) to TRBJ2-7; 8 bases map to TRBD2. Germline loops: CDR1 LGHDT, CDR2 YNNKEL (reference sequence). The ends lost 3 bases at V and 1 base at J; junction bases unmatched: 5. The CDR3 contains 15 residues.

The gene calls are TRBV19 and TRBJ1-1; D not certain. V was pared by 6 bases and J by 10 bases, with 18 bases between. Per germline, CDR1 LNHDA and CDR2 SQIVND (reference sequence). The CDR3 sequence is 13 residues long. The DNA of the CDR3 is TGTGCCAGTAGCCCCCGAGGTACGTCAGCAGCTTTCTTT. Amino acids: CASSPRGTSAAFF. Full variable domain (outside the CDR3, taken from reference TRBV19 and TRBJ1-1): DGGITQSPKYLFRKEGQNVTLSCEQNLNHDAMYWYRQDPGQGLRLIYYSQIVNDFQKGDIAEGYSVSREKKESFPLTVTSAQKNPTAFYLCASSPRGTSAAFFGQGTRLTVV.

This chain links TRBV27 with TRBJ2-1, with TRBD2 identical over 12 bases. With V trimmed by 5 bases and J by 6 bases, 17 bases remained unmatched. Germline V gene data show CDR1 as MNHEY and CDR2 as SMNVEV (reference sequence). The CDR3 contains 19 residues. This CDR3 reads CASSTREASGRGVGNEQFF. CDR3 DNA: TGTGCCAGCAGTACGAGGGAGGCTAGCGGGAGGGGTGTGGGCAATGAGCAGTTCTTC.

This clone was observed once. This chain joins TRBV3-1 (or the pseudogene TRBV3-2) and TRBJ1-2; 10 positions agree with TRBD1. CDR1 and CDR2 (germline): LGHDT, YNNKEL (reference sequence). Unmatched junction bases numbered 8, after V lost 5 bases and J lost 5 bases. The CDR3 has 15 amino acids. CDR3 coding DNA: TGTGCCAGCAGCTTCGACAGGGGGCGTGAATATGGCTACACCTTC. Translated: CASSFDRGREYGYTF.

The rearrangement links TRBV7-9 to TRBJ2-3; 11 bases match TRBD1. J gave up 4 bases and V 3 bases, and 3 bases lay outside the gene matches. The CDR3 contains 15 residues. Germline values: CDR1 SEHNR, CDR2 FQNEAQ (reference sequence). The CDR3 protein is CASSFGQGASDTQYF. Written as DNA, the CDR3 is TGTGCCAGCAGCTTTGGACAGGGGGCTTCAGATACGCAGTATTTT.

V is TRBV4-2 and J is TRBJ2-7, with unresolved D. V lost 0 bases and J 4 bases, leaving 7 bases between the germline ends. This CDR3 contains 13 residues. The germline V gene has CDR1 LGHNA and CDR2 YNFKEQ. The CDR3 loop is CASSQDLEYEQYF. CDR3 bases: TGTGCCAGCAGCCAAGATCTCGAGTACGAGCAGTACTTC.

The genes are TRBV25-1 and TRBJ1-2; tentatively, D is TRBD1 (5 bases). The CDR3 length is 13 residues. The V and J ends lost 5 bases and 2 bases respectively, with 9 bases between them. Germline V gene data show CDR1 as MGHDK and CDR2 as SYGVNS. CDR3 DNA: TGTGCCAGCAGTCATGGGGCCAACTATGGCTACACCTTC. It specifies CASSHGANYGYTF.

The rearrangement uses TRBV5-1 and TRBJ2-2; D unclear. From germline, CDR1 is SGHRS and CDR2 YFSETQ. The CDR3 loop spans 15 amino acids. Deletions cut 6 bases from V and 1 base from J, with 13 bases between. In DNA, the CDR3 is TGCGCCAGCACGCCGGAAGCAGGGAACACCGGGGAGCTGTTTTTT. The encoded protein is CASTPEAGNTGELFF.